Each of the 29 T cell receptor beta chains below was sequenced from the same sample in a study of T cell changes during pregnancy in multiple sclerosis. Clones were sequenced by immunoSEQ multiplex PCR, and TCRdb holds only the in-frame ones, with some missing. Of around 70,000 clones detected, 91% appear once; the ten largest clones hold 0.65% to 1%. The sample consisted of peripheral blood, taken in the second trimester of pregnancy. The receptors derive from a female donor with multiple sclerosis, enrolled in a pregnancy study.

This chain connects TRBV4-3 to TRBJ1-1; D ambiguous. The CDR3 spans 14 residues. Trimming took 2 bases from V and 3 from J, leaving 10 bases between them. Per the germline V gene, CDR1 is LGHNA and CDR2 is YSLEER. The CDR3 DNA follows: TGCGCCAGCAGCCAATATGGGGAGGACACTGAAGCTTTCTTT. This encodes CASSQYGEDTEAFF.

This rearrangement joins TRBV5-1 to TRBJ2-3; 9 bases match TRBD2. The ends lost 4 bases at V and 4 bases at J; junction bases unmatched: 7. The germline gives CDR1 SGHRS, CDR2 YFSETQ. The CDR3 runs to 15 residues. CDR3 DNA: TGCGCCAGCAGCACAGCGGGGGGTATGGCAGATACGCAGTATTTT. Translating it yields CASSTAGGMADTQYF.

This chain links TRBV6-5 with TRBJ2-7; D perhaps matches TRBD2 (6 bases). V was pared by 8 bases and J by 3 bases, with 17 bases between. The CDR3 is 14 residues long. CDR1 MNHEY and CDR2 SVGAGI come from the germline V gene. CDR3 amino acids: CASGVRDSNYEQYF. CDR3 bases: TGTGCCAGCGGTGTCCGGGACTCTAACTACGAGCAGTACTTC.

This sequence joins TRBV23-1 and TRBJ2-5; 7 bases map to TRBD1. TRBV23-1 qualifies as an ORF whose function is uncertain. The ends lost 4 bases at V and 2 bases at J; junction bases unmatched: 7. This CDR3 region has 15 residues. This CDR3 reads CASSPNLGQQETQYF. Written as DNA, the CDR3 is TGCGCCAGCAGTCCGAACCTGGGACAGCAAGAGACCCAGTACTTC.

This chain uses TRBV18 with TRBJ1-2; 9 bases agree with TRBD1. The J segment lost 7 bases and the V segment lost 6 bases, leaving 6 bases of the junction unmatched. The CDR3 extends over 13 amino acids. CDR1 KGHSH and CDR2 LQKENI come from the germline V gene. CDR3 amino acids: CASSQGQGFGYTF. As DNA, the CDR3 is TGTGCCAGCTCGCAGGGACAGGGTTTTGGCTACACCTTC.

V is TRBV11-2 and J is TRBJ2-3; possibly TRBD1 for D (6 bases). The CDR3 has 14 residues. The ends were cut back, 4 bases at V and 2 bases at J, with 10 bases in the middle. In germline, CDR1 is SGHAT, CDR2 FQNNGV. DNA of the CDR3: TGTGCCAGCAGCTACCGGGACAACACAGATACGCAGTATTTT. Amino acid sequence: CASSYRDNTDTQYF.

The chain combines TRBV10-2 with TRBJ2-7, with D possibly being TRBD1 (6 bases). V gave up 4 bases and J gave up 0 bases, with 13 bases separating them. The CDR3 totals 15 residues. Germline values: CDR1 WSHSY, CDR2 SAAADI. CDR3 amino acids: CASSALRDTSYEQYF. In DNA form, the CDR3 reads TGCGCCAGCAGTGCCCTCCGGGACACCTCCTACGAGCAGTACTTC.

The rearrangement links TRBV27 to TRBJ2-7; a possible D gene is TRBD2 (5 bases). The CDR3 has 11 amino acids. The ends were cut back, 2 bases at V and 8 bases at J, with 7 bases in the middle. Looked up from germline, CDR1 is MNHEY and CDR2 is SMNVEV (reference sequence). The CDR3: CASSLERQQYF. CDR3 DNA: TGTGCCAGCAGTTTAGAGCGGCAGCAGTACTTC.

The chain recombines TRBV19 with TRBJ1-1; 8 nucleotides agree with TRBD1. With 6 bases clipped from V and 1 base from J, the junction kept 10 bases outside the gene matches. This CDR3 spans 16 amino acids. CDR1 and CDR2 (germline): LNHDA, SQIVND (reference sequence). CDR3 loop: CASSQKYGQGNTEAFF. The CDR3 DNA reads TGTGCCAGTAGCCAGAAGTACGGACAGGGGAACACTGAAGCTTTCTTT. The variable domain in full, completed from reference TRBV19 and TRBJ1-1, reads DGGITQSPKYLFRKEGQNVTLSCEQNLNHDAMYWYRQDPGQGLRLIYYSQIVNDFQKGDIAEGYSVSREKKESFPLTVTSAQKNPTAFYLCASSQKYGQGNTEAFFGQGTRLTVV.

This chain uses TRBV6-5 with TRBJ1-5, with a tentative D call TRBD1 (6 bases). Germline CDR1 reads MNHEY; CDR2 reads SVGAGI. CDR3 length: 15 amino acids. Trimming cost V 7 bases and J 1 base, with 14 bases left between them. CDR3 loop: CASTQGRLSNQPQHF. DNA of the CDR3: TGTGCCAGCACTCAGGGGCGGCTCAGCAATCAGCCCCAGCATTTT.

This clone came up once. The chain couples TRBV7-3 to TRBJ2-3, with 7 bases identical to TRBD1. The V gene's germline CDR1 is SGHTA and CDR2 FQGTGA. V lost 6 bases, J lost 8 bases, and 5 bases stayed unmatched. The CDR3 length is 12 residues. The CDR3 DNA is TGTGCCAGCAGTTCGACAGGGCTTACGCAGTATTTT. Its protein is CASSSTGLTQYF.

The genes are TRBV4-3 and TRBJ2-3; possible D gene TRBD1, 6 bases. Germline V gives CDR1 LGHNA, CDR2 YSLEER. V lost 0 bases and J lost 4, with 17 bases in between. This CDR3 is built from 17 residues. For the CDR3, the DNA is TGCGCCAGCAGCCAAGATATTGGCAGGGGAAGGGCAGATACGCAGTATTTT. Translated, it gives CASSQDIGRGRADTQYF.

The rearrangement links TRBV7-2 to TRBJ2-6, with 10 positions matching TRBD2. The length of the CDR3 is 18 residues. The junction had 5 bases not matched to a gene; V was cut back by 1 base and J by 2 bases. Per the germline V gene, CDR1 is SGHTA and CDR2 is FQGNSA. CDR3 DNA: TGTGCCAGCAGCTTAGTTGGAGCGGGGGGGACTGGGGCCAACGTCCTGACTTTC. Translation gives CASSLVGAGGTGANVLTF.

The rearrangement uses TRBV19 and TRBJ2-1; 7 bases align to TRBD1. Germline CDR1 is LNHDA and CDR2 is SQIVND (reference sequence). This CDR3 is 12 amino acids long. Germline trimming cut 1 base from V and 12 bases from J; bases unmatched to any gene: 3. CDR3 sequence reads: CASSIGQGRQFF. The CDR3 region has the DNA TGTGCCAGTAGTATAGGACAGGGTCGGCAGTTCTTC.

The CDR3 protein is CASSYLGLYNEQFF. DNA of the CDR3: TGTGCCAGCAGTTACTTGGGCCTGTACAATGAGCAGTTCTTC. The chain joins TRBV6-5 to TRBJ2-1; D uncertain. CDR1 is MNHEY, CDR2 SVGAGI, per germline. This CDR3 has 14 amino acids. Trimming pared 1 base from V and 4 bases from J, leaving 8 bases between.

The V gene is TRBV4-3, the J gene TRBJ1-1, with D perhaps TRBD1 (6 bases). Germline CDR1 and CDR2: LGHNA and YSLEER. Trimming left V 6 bases short and J 8 bases short, with 19 bases between. CDR3 size: 14 residues. The DNA for the CDR3 is TGCGCCAGCAGGCACGGTCAGGGAGGGGGAGAAGCTTTCTTT. Its translation is CASRHGQGGGEAFF.

The CDR3 DNA reads as TGTGCCAGCAGCTTAGCCCGGGGGTTCGAGCAGTACTTC. Translating it yields CASSLARGFEQYF. V and J are TRBV7-8 and TRBJ2-7; possible D gene TRBD2, 6 bases. CDR3 length: 13 residues. Germline values: CDR1 SGHVS, CDR2 FQNEAQ. Trimming removed 0 bases at V and 6 bases at J, with 9 bases between.

This clone came up once. The J gene is TRBJ2-1, the V gene TRBV14, with 11 bases matching TRBD2. Germline assignment: CDR1 SGHDN and CDR2 FVKESK. CDR3 size: 15 residues. J was trimmed by 2 bases and V by 4 bases; bases with no gene match: 1. The CDR3 DNA sequence: TGTGCCAGCAGCCGGGGACTAGCGGCCTACAATGAGCAGTTCTTC. Protein product: CASSRGLAAYNEQFF.

The chain combines TRBV5-4 with TRBJ2-5, with a tentative D call TRBD2 (6 bases). V lost 7 bases and J 5 bases, leaving 24 bases between the germline ends. The germline V gene encodes CDR1 SGHNT and CDR2 YYREEE (reference sequence). The CDR3 runs 16 residues. This CDR3 reads CASSLVGVGGSETQYF. The CDR3 coding sequence is TGTGCCAGCTCCCTGGTGGGAGTTGGGGGGTCGGAGACCCAGTACTTC.

The table lists this clone with a count of one. The chain employs TRBV2 and TRBJ2-2, with D perhaps TRBD2 (6 bases). The CDR3 spans 16 residues. The V gene lost 5 bases and the J gene lost 7 bases, with 20 bases spanning the gap. Per the germline V gene, CDR1 is SNHLY and CDR2 is FYNNEI. CDR3 region: CASSHGTSGDRGELFF. The CDR3 DNA is TGTGCCAGCAGTCACGGGACCTCGGGGGATCGCGGGGAGCTGTTTTTT.

The rearrangement links TRBV19 to TRBJ1-2; 7 nucleotides line up with TRBD1. Germline lookup yields CDR1 LNHDA and CDR2 SQIVND (reference sequence). CDR3 length: 17 amino acids. Losses at the gene ends were 0 bases for V and 0 bases for J; bases not matched to a gene: 7. The CDR3 region has the DNA TGTGCCAGTAGTATAGATGGGGACAGCACCACTAACTATGGCTACACCTTC. Translating it yields CASSIDGDSTTNYGYTF.

The chain recombines TRBV7-9 with TRBJ1-4, with unresolved D. Trimming removed 1 base from V and 7 bases from J, with 7 bases in between. This CDR3 region has 13 residues. Per germline, CDR1 SEHNR and CDR2 FQNEAQ (reference sequence). This CDR3 reads CASSLGHLEKLFF. Written as DNA, the CDR3 is TGTGCCAGCAGCTTAGGACATCTTGAAAAACTGTTTTTT. Together with reference TRBV7-9 and TRBJ1-4, the CDR3 gives the full variable domain: DTGVSQNPRHKITKRGQNVTFRCDPISEHNRLYWYRQTLGQGPEFLTYFQNEAQLEKSRLLSDRFSAERPKGSFSTLEIQRTEQGDSAMYLCASSLGHLEKLFFGSGTQLSVL.

The chain employs TRBV19 and TRBJ1-2, with 7 nucleotides matching TRBD1. Germline CDR1 LNHDA, CDR2 SQIVND (reference sequence). The CDR3 spans 14 residues. V lost 6 bases, J lost 3 bases, and 7 bases stayed unmatched. Here the CDR3 reads CASRKGQRDYGYTF. DNA of the CDR3: TGTGCCAGTAGGAAGGGACAGAGAGACTATGGCTACACCTTC.

The V gene is TRBV18, the J gene TRBJ2-1, with 11 nucleotides matching TRBD1. Trimming cost V 8 bases and J 10 bases; bases outside gene matches: 16. CDR1 and CDR2 (germline): KGHSH, LQKENI. The CDR3 covers 16 residues. CDR3 nucleotides: TGTGCCAGCCAGGATGTCGTCGGACAGGGGGCAAGAGAGCAGTTCTTC. The encoded protein is CASQDVVGQGAREQFF.

The rearrangement uses TRBV19 and TRBJ1-2; TRBD1 matches 8 bases. CDR3 length: 17 amino acids. With V trimmed by 1 base and J by 4 bases, 11 bases remained unmatched. The germline CDR1 and CDR2 sequences are LNHDA and SQIVND (reference sequence). The CDR3 is CASSIVGTGSSFYGYTF. For the CDR3, the DNA is TGTGCCAGTAGTATAGTAGGGACAGGCTCGTCCTTCTATGGCTACACCTTC.

J is TRBJ1-5 and V is TRBV7-2, with D perhaps TRBD1 (5 bases). The CDR3 contains 16 residues. V lost 4 bases, J lost 5 bases, and 18 bases lay in between. Germline loops: CDR1 SGHTA, CDR2 FQGNSA. The CDR3 protein is CASSYGGAVSYQPQHF. The CDR3 coding sequence is TGTGCCAGCAGCTATGGAGGGGCTGTATCGTATCAGCCCCAGCATTTT. The entire variable domain, with the rest obtained from reference TRBV7-2 and TRBJ1-5, is as follows: GAGVSQSPSNKVTEKGKDVELRCDPISGHTALYWYRQSLGQGLEFLIYFQGNSAPDKSGLPSDRFSAERTGGSVSTLTIQRTQQEDSAVYLCASSYGGAVSYQPQHFGDGTRLSIL.

V gene TRBV9 combines with J gene TRBJ2-3; a weak D match, TRBD2 (7 bases). V was cut by 0 bases and J by 6 bases, with 14 bases left in between. Per germline, CDR1 SGDLS and CDR2 YYNGEE. This CDR3 spans 15 amino acids. CDR3 protein: CASSVAGGRGDTQYF. The CDR3 DNA follows: TGTGCCAGCAGCGTAGCGGGGGGCCGGGGGGATACGCAGTATTTT.

The chain employs TRBV4-3 and TRBJ2-3; D ambiguous. Germline-derived CDR1 and CDR2 are LGHNA and YSLEER. V shed 0 bases and J shed 5 bases, with 15 bases lying between them. CDR3 length: 16 amino acids. CDR3 in DNA: TGCGCCAGCAGCCAAGACGTATTCGGTGAGGAAGATACGCAGTATTTT. It is translated as CASSQDVFGEEDTQYF.

The genes are TRBV10-1 and TRBJ1-1; D is perhaps TRBD1 (5 bases). This CDR3 is built from 16 residues. Germline CDR1 is WNHNN and CDR2 is SYGVQD (reference sequence). Between the trimmed V and J ends, which lost 4 bases and 4 bases, there was a span of 19 bases. CDR3 bases: TGCGCCAGCAGTGGGACCTGGGGGGGGAACATCACTGAAGCTTTCTTT. It codes for CASSGTWGGNITEAFF.